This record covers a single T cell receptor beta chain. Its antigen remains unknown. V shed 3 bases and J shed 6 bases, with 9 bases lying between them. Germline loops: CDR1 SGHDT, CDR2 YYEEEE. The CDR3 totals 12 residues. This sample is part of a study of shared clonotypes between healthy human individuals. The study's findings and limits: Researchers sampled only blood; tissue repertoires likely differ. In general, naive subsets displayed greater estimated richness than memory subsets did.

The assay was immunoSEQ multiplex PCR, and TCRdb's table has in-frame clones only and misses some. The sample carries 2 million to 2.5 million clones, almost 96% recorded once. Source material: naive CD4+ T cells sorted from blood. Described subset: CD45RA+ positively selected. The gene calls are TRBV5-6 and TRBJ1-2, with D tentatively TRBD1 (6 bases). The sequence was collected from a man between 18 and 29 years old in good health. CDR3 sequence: CASSSNRDGYTF. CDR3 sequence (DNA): TGTGCCAGCAGCTCCAACAGGGATGGCTACACCTTC.